This record concerns one T cell receptor beta chain sequence. Antigen: not known. Focal radiation plus CTLA-4 blockade with ipilimumab was administered to patients who had chemo-refractory metastatic non-small-cell lung cancer. V lost 4 bases to trimming and J lost 8 bases; unmatched junction nucleotides: 14. Germline V gene sequence: CDR1 LGHNA, CDR2 YSLEER. The CDR3 has 17 amino acids. The sample belongs to a study of radiotherapy plus CTLA-4 blockade in lung cancer. Across the study: In under 20% of patients, objective responses were seen; 30% to 35% had disease control. Regarding the study as a whole: Radiotherapy was combined with ipilimumab, and tumor-derived TCR clones then expanded in blood. How blood T cell clones changed early, along with interferon-beta, reportedly forecast response best.

TCRdb's copy holds only in-frame clones and misses some; the assay was immunoSEQ multiplex PCR. The sample carries approximately 52,000 clones, around 79% recorded once. Sample: peripheral blood, taken from a patient treated with radiotherapy plus ipilimumab. The sequence was collected from a human donor with non-small cell lung cancer who had a complete response to radiotherapy plus ipilimumab. The genes are TRBV4-3 and TRBJ2-1; 10 nucleotides line up with TRBD2. This chain's CDR3 is CASSRTFSSGSTDEQFF. The DNA for the CDR3 is TGCGCCAGCAGCCGGACCTTCTCTAGCGGGAGCACAGATGAGCAGTTCTTC.